This T cell receptor beta chain was observed in a study of blood T cells in healthy people across ages. This clonotype was found a few times. Its antigen is unknown. Trimming cost V 4 bases and J 0 bases, with 6 bases left between them. Germline-derived CDR1 and CDR2 are SNHLY and FYNNEI. There are 13 residues in the CDR3. Study outcomes and limitations: More naive CD4+ cells and higher diversity marked long-lived donors relative to aged donors.

The authors ran a second PCR of roughly 6 to 11 cycles using a sample-barcoded 5' primer and a J-beta primer mix. One entry per CDR3 protein, called by TCRdb with MiXCR from the 5' RACE reads. The table lists approximately 730,000 distinct CDR3 sequences, about 42% of them singletons, with roughly 19% in the top ten. The rearrangement joins TRBV2 to TRBJ2-5; D is undetermined. Specimen: blood. This TCR was recovered from a woman aged 60-75 years in good health. The CDR3 loop reads CASSASYQETQYF. CDR3 nucleotide sequence: TGTGCCAGCAGTGCAAGCTACCAAGAGACCCAGTACTTC.